These T cell receptor beta chains were read from a single sample in a study of blood T cell repertoires in COVID-19. Method: immunoSEQ multiplex PCR; TCRdb's copy keeps in-frame clones and lacks some. There are 360,000 or so clones in the sample; approximately 84% occur only once, and around 3% lies in the top ten. Sample: PBMCs or T cells enriched from blood (not recorded which). The receptors were gathered from a woman aged 25 to 39 who had recovered from COVID-19. CDR3s include the opening cysteine and the closing phenylalanine or tryptophan. D genes are given only for firm matches. For some rows the clone size is stated as once, few or many, or as a class when expanded; others skip it.

D gene,V gene,J gene,clone size,CDR3 protein,CDR3 DNA
TRBD2,TRBV27,TRBJ2-1,-,CASSYGGRAYNEQFF,TGTGCCAGCAGTTACGGCGGGAGGGCCTACAATGAGCAGTTCTTC
TRBD2,TRBV3-1/TRBV3-2,TRBJ2-1,-,CASSHGAVAGGSYNEQFF,TGTGCCAGCAGCCATGGAGCAGTAGCGGGGGGCTCCTACAATGAGCAGTTCTTC
TRBD1,TRBV6-5,TRBJ2-7,-,CASRTTGTGAYEQYF,TGTGCCAGCAGGACTACCGGGACAGGGGCCTACGAGCAGTACTTC
TRBD1,TRBV7-6,TRBJ1-1,-,CASSETGWDTEAFF,TGTGCCAGCAGCGAGACAGGGTGGGACACTGAAGCTTTCTTT
-,TRBV27,TRBJ2-7,-,CASSFQGGGYEQYF,TGTGCCAGCAGTTTTCAGGGAGGTGGCTACGAGCAGTACTTC
-,TRBV28,TRBJ1-2,-,CASSLGARPGYGYTF,TGTGCCAGCAGTTTAGGGGCTAGACCTGGGTATGGCTACACCTTC
TRBD1,TRBV5-5,TRBJ2-7,few,CASSQAGQGVYEQYF,TGTGCCAGCAGCCAGGCAGGACAGGGGGTTTACGAGCAGTACTTC
-,TRBV2,TRBJ2-7,-,CASRDRIQYF,TGTGCCAGCAGGGACAGAATACAGTACTTC
-,TRBV3-1/TRBV3-2,TRBJ1-1,-,CASSVGRGTEAFF,TGTGCCAGCAGCGTTGGGAGGGGCACTGAAGCTTTCTTT
-,TRBV28,TRBJ1-2,-,CASRPGPNYGYTF,TGTGCCAGCAGGCCAGGGCCTAACTATGGCTACACCTTC
TRBD1,TRBV19,TRBJ1-2,-,CASSIYPGGEYGYTF,TGTGCCAGTAGTATTTACCCAGGGGGCGAGTATGGCTACACCTTC